One sample yielded the 16 T cell receptor beta chains listed below, sequenced in a study of T cells in tumors after PD-1 blockade. Using immunoSEQ multiplex PCR, the repertoire was profiled, and TCRdb retains in-frame clones only, with some absent. The table records approximately 48,000 clones, roughly 80% of them present only once. The specimen was PBMCs, collected before anti-PD-1 treatment. Source of these receptors: a human donor with basal cell carcinoma.

The gene calls are TRBV24-1 and TRBJ2-3, with D hard to call. Trimming shortened V by 4 bases and J by 6 bases, and 13 bases separated the two germline ends. The CDR3 loop spans 14 amino acids. Germline assignment: CDR1 KGHDR and CDR2 SFDVKD. The CDR3 DNA reads as TGTGCCACCAGTGACCCGCTTTTGACCGATACGCAGTATTTT. Translated, it gives CATSDPLLTDTQYF.

This sequence joins TRBV7-9 and TRBJ2-3, with D tentatively TRBD1 (6 bases). The CDR3 extends over 14 amino acids. Trimming removed 8 bases from V and 3 bases from J, with 15 bases in between. CDR1 is SEHNR and CDR2 is FQNEAQ in the germline V gene (reference sequence). The CDR3 DNA sequence: TGTGCCAGCGGCGCCCCAGGGGCGACAGATACGCAGTATTTT. It yields the protein CASGAPGATDTQYF.

This clone is a singleton in its sample. The chain is built from TRBV27 and TRBJ1-2, with 7 positions matching TRBD1. V gave up 6 bases and J gave up 4 bases; unmatched junction bases: 14. CDR1 and CDR2 from the germline V gene are MNHEY and SMNVEV (reference sequence). This CDR3 has 16 amino acids. DNA of the CDR3: TGTGCCAGCAGGCAAGCCCGGGACAGTGCCAGCTATGGCTACACCTTC. Its translation: CASRQARDSASYGYTF.

The chain recombines TRBV7-9 with TRBJ1-4; TRBD1 might be the D (6 bases). Germline-derived CDR1 and CDR2 are SEHNR and FQNEAQ (reference sequence). Trimming took off 5 bases at V and 7 bases at J, with 26 bases between the two ends. The CDR3 length is 18 residues. The CDR3 region has the DNA TGTGCCAGCAGCCTTGTGGGGGGCAGTATCCTAAGAATTGAAAAACTGTTTTTT. Its translation: CASSLVGGSILRIEKLFF.

The chain links TRBV5-4 to TRBJ1-4; 7 nucleotides agree with TRBD1. Per the germline V gene, CDR1 is SGHNT and CDR2 is YYREEE (reference sequence). There are 13 residues in the CDR3. V shed 4 bases and J 5 bases; nucleotides not matched to a gene: 2. The CDR3 DNA is TGTGCCAGCAGCCTGACAGGGAATGAAAAACTGTTTTTT. Protein product: CASSLTGNEKLFF.

The genes are TRBV6-1 and TRBJ1-1, with D hard to call. The germline gives CDR1 MNHNS, CDR2 SASEGT. This CDR3 contains 16 residues. V gave up 1 base and J gave up 11 bases, with 23 bases separating them. The CDR3 DNA is TGTGCCAGCAGTGAAGGGGTTGCCTTGTCGACCCGTTGGGCTTTCTTT. Residues: CASSEGVALSTRWAFF.

V usage is TRBV6-4 and J usage is TRBJ2-5, with D uncertain. Germline V gene lookup returns CDR1 MRHNA and CDR2 SNTAGT. This CDR3 contains 12 residues. The V end was cut by 0 bases, the J end by 5 bases, with 4 bases between. The CDR3: CASSDSAETQYF. The CDR3 DNA reads TGTGCCAGCAGTGACTCGGCGGAGACCCAGTACTTC.

The chain employs TRBV28 and TRBJ1-4, with D perhaps matching TRBD1 (6 bases). Germline lookup yields CDR1 MDHEN and CDR2 SYDVKM. This CDR3 spans 15 amino acids. Trimming removed 7 bases from V and 4 bases from J, with 16 bases in between. The CDR3 DNA sequence: TGTGCCAGCAAGTCCCCACAGGGAGTTAATGAAAAACTGTTTTTT. This encodes CASKSPQGVNEKLFF.

This rearrangement joins TRBV5-4 to TRBJ2-3, with a tentative D call TRBD1 (7 bases). The germline V gene has CDR1 SGHNT and CDR2 YYREEE (reference sequence). Trimming cost V 0 bases and J 5 bases, with 16 bases left between them. The CDR3 length is 16 residues. The chain's CDR3 is CASSLARRDREDTQYF. DNA of the CDR3: TGTGCCAGCAGCTTGGCCAGGAGGGACAGAGAAGATACGCAGTATTTT.

This clone was counted a single time. The CDR3 bases are TGTGCCAGCAGTGAAGAGGCGGGGGGCACAGATACGCAGTATTTT. Amino acid sequence: CASSEEAGGTDTQYF. The rearrangement joins TRBV6-1 to TRBJ2-3; 7 nucleotides line up with TRBD2. The CDR3 sequence is 15 residues long. Germline CDR1 MNHNS, CDR2 SASEGT. With V trimmed by 1 base and J by 1 base, 2 bases remained unmatched.

This clone was seen a handful of times. This sequence joins TRBV12-2 and TRBJ2-1. TRBV12-2 constitutes a pseudogene. There are 14 residues in the CDR3. The DNA for the CDR3 is TGTGCAAGTCGTTCAAGGGGGGCCTACAATGAGCAGTTCTTC. This codes for CASRSRGAYNEQFF.

This clone was detected only a few times. In nucleotides, the CDR3 is TGTGCCAGCAGCCCGCGGGACAGGAGCACAGATACGCAGTATTTT. Translated, it gives CASSPRDRSTDTQYF. The V call is TRBV7-8, the J call TRBJ2-3; 8 positions agree with TRBD1. Trimming cost V 5 bases and J 0 bases; bases outside gene matches: 4. The CDR3 is 15 amino acids. The germline V gene has CDR1 SGHVS and CDR2 FQNEAQ. Drawing the rest from reference TRBV7-8 and TRBJ2-3, the complete variable domain is GAGVSQSPRYKVAKRGQDVALRCDPISGHVSLFWYQQALGQGPEFLTYFQNEAQLDKSGLPSDRFFAERPEGSVSTLKIQRTQQEDSAVYLCASSPRDRSTDTQYFGPGTRLTVL.

This clone was counted a single time. The chain uses TRBV5-1 and TRBJ2-2; 12 nucleotides agree with TRBD1. This CDR3 has 18 residues. Germline V gives CDR1 SGHRS, CDR2 YFSETQ. With 4 bases clipped from V and 3 bases from J, the junction kept 10 bases outside the gene matches. This CDR3 reads CASSPRGTGGVDTGELFF. The CDR3 DNA reads TGCGCCAGCAGCCCCCGTGGGACAGGGGGCGTCGACACCGGGGAGCTGTTTTTT.

V is TRBV29-1 and J is TRBJ2-7; 8 bases are a match to TRBD1. Germline V gene data show CDR1 as SQVTM and CDR2 as ANQGSEA. The CDR3 sequence is 13 residues long. Unmatched junction bases numbered 7, after V lost 5 bases and J lost 4 bases. CDR3 nucleotides: TGCAGCGTTCGTGGGCAGGGGGCATACGAGCAGTACTTC. Translated: CSVRGQGAYEQYF.

This chain links TRBV5-5 with TRBJ2-7, with 8 bases fitting TRBD1. The V segment lost 4 bases and the J segment 3 bases; nucleotides outside the gene matches: 6. The germline V gene encodes CDR1 SGHKS and CDR2 YYEKEE (reference sequence). There are 14 residues in the CDR3. The CDR3 reads CASSGQGRDYEQYF. CDR3 DNA sequence: TGTGCCAGCAGCGGACAGGGAAGGGACTACGAGCAGTACTTC.

The chain couples TRBV6-4 to TRBJ2-1; no reliable D call. V was trimmed by 3 bases and J by 7 bases, leaving 7 bases between them. The V gene's germline CDR1 is MRHNA and CDR2 SNTAGT. This CDR3 has 12 amino acids. CDR3 amino acids: CASSDWRNEQFF. Here the CDR3 DNA reads TGTGCCAGCAGTGATTGGAGAAATGAGCAGTTCTTC.